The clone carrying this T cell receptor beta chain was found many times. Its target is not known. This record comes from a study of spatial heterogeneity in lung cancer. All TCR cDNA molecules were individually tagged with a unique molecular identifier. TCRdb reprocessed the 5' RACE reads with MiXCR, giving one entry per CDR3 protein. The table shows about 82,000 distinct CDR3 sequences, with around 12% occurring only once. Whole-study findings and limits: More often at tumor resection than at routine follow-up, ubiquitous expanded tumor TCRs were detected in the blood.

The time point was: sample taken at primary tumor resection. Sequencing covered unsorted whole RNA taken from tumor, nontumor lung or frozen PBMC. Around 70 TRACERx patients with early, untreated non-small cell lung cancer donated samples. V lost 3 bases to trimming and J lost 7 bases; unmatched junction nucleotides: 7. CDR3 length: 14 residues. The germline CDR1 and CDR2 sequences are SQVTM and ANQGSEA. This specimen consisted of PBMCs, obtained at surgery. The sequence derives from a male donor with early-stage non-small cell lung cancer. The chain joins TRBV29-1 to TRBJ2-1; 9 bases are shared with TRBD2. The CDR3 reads CSVEVSGSPNEQFF. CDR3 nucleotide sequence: TGCAGCGTTGAGGTTAGCGGGAGTCCTAATGAGCAGTTCTTC.